This TCR beta chain originates from a study of cytomegalovirus exposure and HLA in healthy donors. Amplification used 60 Vbeta primers and 13 Jbeta primers. Sequencing used immunoSEQ multiplex PCR; TCRdb keeps in-frame clones, though not all of them. The sample contains more than 95,000 clones, 78% of which appear only once. The CDR3 consists of 16 residues. J gave up 1 base and V 5 bases, and 10 bases lay outside the gene matches. Germline V gene sequence: CDR1 MGHRA, CDR2 YSYEKL. This clone appeared a few times. The genes are TRBV4-1 and TRBJ1-1; TRBD1 matches 7 bases. Sequences were obtained from PBMCs. The clonotype originates from a man in his thirties or forties in good health and CMV-seronegative. The CDR3 sequence: CASSFSTGVANTEAFF. The CDR3 DNA reads TGCGCCAGCAGCTTTTCCACAGGGGTGGCGAACACTGAAGCTTTCTTT.